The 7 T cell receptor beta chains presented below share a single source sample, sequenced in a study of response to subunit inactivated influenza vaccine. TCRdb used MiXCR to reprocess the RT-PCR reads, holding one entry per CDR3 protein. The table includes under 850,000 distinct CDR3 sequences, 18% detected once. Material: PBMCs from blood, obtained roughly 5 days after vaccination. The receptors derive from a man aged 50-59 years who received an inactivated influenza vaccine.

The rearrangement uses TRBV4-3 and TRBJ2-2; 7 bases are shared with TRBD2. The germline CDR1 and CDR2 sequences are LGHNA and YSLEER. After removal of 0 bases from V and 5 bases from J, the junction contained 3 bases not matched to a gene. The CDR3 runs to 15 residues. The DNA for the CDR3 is TGCGCCAGCAGCCAAGACAGCGGGGCGACCGGGGAGCTGTTTTTT. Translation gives CASSQDSGATGELFF.

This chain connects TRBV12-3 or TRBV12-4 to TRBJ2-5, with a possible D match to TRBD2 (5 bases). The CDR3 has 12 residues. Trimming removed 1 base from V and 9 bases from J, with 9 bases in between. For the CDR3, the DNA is TGTGCCAGCAGTTTAGGAGGGTCTGCCCAGTACTTC. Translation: CASSLGGSAQYF.

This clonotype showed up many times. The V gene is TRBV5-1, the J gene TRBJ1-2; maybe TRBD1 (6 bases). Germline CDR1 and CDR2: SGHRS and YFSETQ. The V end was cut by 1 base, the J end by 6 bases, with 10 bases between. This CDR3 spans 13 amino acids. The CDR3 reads CASSLNREDGYTF. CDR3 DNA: TGCGCCAGCAGCTTGAACAGGGAGGATGGCTACACCTTC.

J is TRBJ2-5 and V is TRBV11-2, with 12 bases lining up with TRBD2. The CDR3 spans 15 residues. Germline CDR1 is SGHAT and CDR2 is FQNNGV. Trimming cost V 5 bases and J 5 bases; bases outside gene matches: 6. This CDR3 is CASSQLAGGAETQYF. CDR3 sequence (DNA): TGTGCCAGCAGCCAACTAGCGGGGGGAGCTGAGACCCAGTACTTC.

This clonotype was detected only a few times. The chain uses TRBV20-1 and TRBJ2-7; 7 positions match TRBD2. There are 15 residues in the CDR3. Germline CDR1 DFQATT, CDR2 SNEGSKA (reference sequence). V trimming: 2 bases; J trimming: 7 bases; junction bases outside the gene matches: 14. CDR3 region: CSARSSSGFTREQYF. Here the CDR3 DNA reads TGCAGTGCTAGATCCTCTAGCGGTTTTACGAGGGAGCAGTACTTC.

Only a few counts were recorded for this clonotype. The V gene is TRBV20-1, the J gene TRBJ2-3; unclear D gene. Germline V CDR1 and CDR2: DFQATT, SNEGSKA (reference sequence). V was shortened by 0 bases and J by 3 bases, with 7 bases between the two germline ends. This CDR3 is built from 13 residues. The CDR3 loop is CSARDSPTDTQYF. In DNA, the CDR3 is TGCAGTGCTAGAGATTCCCCTACAGATACGCAGTATTTT.

The CDR3 loop is CASSLGTSGMNTGELFF. The CDR3 nucleotides read TGTGCCAGCAGCTTGGGGACTAGCGGGATGAACACCGGGGAGCTGTTTTTT. The chain links TRBV7-3 to TRBJ2-2; 13 bases align to TRBD2. V shed 3 bases and J 1 base; nucleotides not matched to a gene: 2. The CDR3 has 17 residues. The V gene's germline CDR1 is SGHTA and CDR2 FQGTGA.